This note documents a single TCR beta chain sequence. Its cognate antigen is unknown. CDR3 length: 15 amino acids. Germline V gene sequence: CDR1 SGHAT, CDR2 FQNNGV. Trimming left V 2 bases short and J 5 bases short, with 14 bases between. Profiling relied on immunoSEQ multiplex PCR, and the TCRdb table lists in-frame clones only, not all of them. The sample lists about 50,000 clones; 88% were seen once. This sample is drawn from a study of OX40 agonist ivuxolimab in advanced cancers. Study information: At doses from 0.01 to 10 mg/kg, patients were given intravenous ivuxolimab every 2 weeks.

Study results and limitations: Some of the nonresponding patients also showed low levels of normalized T-cell clonal expansion.

The gene calls are TRBV11-2 and TRBJ2-3, with a weak D call TRBD1 (6 bases). Sequenced material: CD4+ or CD8+ T cells sorted from blood, taken in a trial of the OX40 agonist ivuxolimab. The receptor's source is an adult with an advanced solid tumor such as melanoma, head and neck, liver or kidney cancer. The CDR3 sequence is CASSLQGMNEDTQYF. CDR3 coding DNA: TGTGCCAGCAGCTTACAGGGGATGAATGAAGATACGCAGTATTTT.